The entry below describes one T cell receptor (beta chain). Unmatched junction bases numbered 11, after V lost 2 bases and J lost 7 bases. The CDR3 totals 18 residues. Germline CDR1 is LGHDT and CDR2 is YNNKEL (reference sequence). This sample was taken from a study of blood T cell repertoires in COVID-19. In the study overall: Sources were T cells, B-cell-depleted T cells, or PBMCs; the material itself was cDNA or gDNA.

In the original workflow: Reference gene primer amplification gave nucleated cell count estimates. Data came from immunoSEQ multiplex PCR; TCRdb stores just in-frame clones and leaves some out. V, J and clone size derive from that table, while D and trimming were established from the DNA sequence. The data contain around 13,000 clones, about 92% of them seen just once; the ten biggest clones take up 8.1%. This sequence was found in a human donor in a cohort sampled during active COVID-19. Sequencing used peripheral blood. V usage is TRBV3-1 (or the pseudogene TRBV3-2) and J usage is TRBJ2-1; TRBD2 matches 13 bases. CDR3 sequence: CASSQRGTSGIIGNEQFF. The CDR3 DNA follows: TGTGCCAGCAGCCAAAGGGGGACTAGCGGGATAATCGGGAATGAGCAGTTCTTC.